The 26 T cell receptor beta chains given below trace back to one sample, sequenced in a study of blood T cell repertoires in COVID-19. Method: immunoSEQ multiplex PCR; TCRdb's copy keeps in-frame clones and lacks some. This repertoire shows 120,000 or so clones, about four fifths found once; its top ten account for 2.3%. Sequenced input: peripheral blood. The receptors shown here come from a man between 65 and 85 years old with acute or convalescent COVID-19.

The sample holds one count of this clone. The junction departs from germline at one end; a sequencing error may be responsible. The CDR3 nucleotides are TGTGCCAGCAGCTTGGCGAAGACGGAGGCAATACGCCGGGGAGCTGTTTTT. Its protein product is CASSLAKTEAIRRGAVF. This chain uses TRBV7-2 with TRBJ2-2, with D maybe TRBD2 (5 bases). From germline, CDR1 is SGHTA and CDR2 FQGNSA. This CDR3 spans 17 amino acids. The whole variable domain, filled in from reference TRBV7-2 and TRBJ2-2, reads GAGVSQSPSNKVTEKGKDVELRCDPISGHTALYWYRQSLGQGLEFLIYFQGNSAPDKSGLPSDRFSAERTGGSVSTLTIQRTQQEDSAVYLCASSLAKTEAIRRGAVFGEGSRLTVL.

This chain uses TRBV4-3 with TRBJ2-3; 9 bases are shared with TRBD2. This CDR3 is built from 15 residues. Germline values: CDR1 LGHNA, CDR2 YSLEER. After removal of 3 bases from V and 1 base from J, the junction contained 2 bases not matched to a gene. The DNA of the CDR3 is TGCGCCAGCAGCCAGCAGCGGGGGGGCACAGATACGCAGTATTTT. Protein sequence: CASSQQRGGTDTQYF.

The J gene is TRBJ1-2, the V gene TRBV18; D ambiguous. Trimming took 3 bases from V and 1 from J, leaving 9 bases between them. The germline V gene has CDR1 KGHSH and CDR2 LQKENI. The CDR3 is 14 residues long. The CDR3 here is CASSPPSINYGYTF. The CDR3 DNA reads as TGTGCCAGCTCACCCCCCAGTATTAACTATGGCTACACCTTC.

The rearrangement links TRBV11-1 to TRBJ1-2; D possibly corresponds to TRBD1 (5 bases). V was clipped by 2 bases and J by 4 bases, with 14 bases between them. Germline V CDR1 and CDR2: SGHAT, FQDESV (reference sequence). The CDR3 covers 15 residues. The DNA for the CDR3 is TGTGCCAGCAGCTTAAGAACTCAGGGCAGCTATGGCTACACCTTC. Its translation: CASSLRTQGSYGYTF.

In DNA, the CDR3 is TGTGCCAGCAGCTCGACAGGGGGGCCGAACACTGAAGCTTTCTTT. Protein product: CASSSTGGPNTEAFF. The V gene is TRBV7-8, the J gene TRBJ1-1, with 9 bases identical to TRBD1. The V segment lost 4 bases and the J segment 1 base; nucleotides outside the gene matches: 4. CDR1 is SGHVS and CDR2 is FQNEAQ in the germline V gene. This CDR3 has 15 amino acids.

CDR3 DNA sequence: TGTGCCAGCAGCTTAACAGCAGGGAGGGAGACCCAGTACTTC. It specifies CASSLTAGRETQYF. The chain recombines TRBV7-3 with TRBJ2-5; TRBD2 is a possible D gene (6 bases). Germline loops: CDR1 SGHTA, CDR2 FQGTGA. Deletions cut 0 bases from V and 5 bases from J, with 10 bases between. The CDR3 runs 14 residues.

The genes are TRBV4-3 and TRBJ1-3; D gene uncertain. The CDR3 sequence is 16 residues long. V shed 1 base and J shed 4 bases, with 14 bases lying between them. The germline V gene encodes CDR1 LGHNA and CDR2 YSLEER. The CDR3 DNA reads as TGCGCCAGCAGCCAAGGTACACCGGGAAAGGGAAACACCATATATTTT. Amino acid sequence: CASSQGTPGKGNTIYF.

The chain uses TRBV12-5 and TRBJ2-5; 10 nucleotides align to TRBD1. The CDR3 is 19 amino acids. V trimming: 2 bases; J trimming: 5 bases; junction bases outside the gene matches: 17. Germline V CDR1 and CDR2: LGHNT, FRNRAP. CDR3: CASGLFKLLSGQGMETQYF. As DNA, the CDR3 is TGTGCTAGTGGTTTGTTTAAACTCCTATCGGGACAGGGGATGGAGACCCAGTACTTC.

The chain has TRBV20-1 and TRBJ1-2; a possible D gene is TRBD1 (5 bases). V lost 0 bases and J 8 bases, leaving 7 bases between the germline ends. The CDR3 spans 11 residues. Germline assignment: CDR1 DFQATT and CDR2 SNEGSKA (reference sequence). Here the CDR3 reads CSARDPGGYTF. The CDR3 coding sequence is TGCAGTGCTAGAGATCCAGGGGGCTACACCTTC.

This clone was seen a few times. V and J are TRBV11-3 and TRBJ1-3; D is uncertain. Germline V gene sequence: CDR1 SGHNT, CDR2 YENEEA. Trimming cost V 1 base and J 0 bases, with 13 bases left between them. The CDR3 extends over 17 amino acids. The CDR3 DNA reads TGTGCCAGCAGCTTAGTTGGCGGGTTTCGCTCTGGAAACACCATATATTTT. Protein product: CASSLVGGFRSGNTIYF.

The genes are TRBV27 and TRBJ2-7; 9 positions agree with TRBD2. The germline gives CDR1 MNHEY, CDR2 SMNVEV (reference sequence). Unmatched junction bases numbered 6, after V lost 4 bases and J lost 2 bases. The length of the CDR3 is 15 residues. DNA of the CDR3: TGTGCCAGCAGTTCCTCGCGGGGGGGCCCCTACGAGCAGTACTTC. This codes for CASSSSRGGPYEQYF.

The V and J genes are TRBV10-3 and TRBJ1-1; D is perhaps TRBD1 (5 bases). CDR3 length: 13 amino acids. Germline CDR1 and CDR2: ENHRY and SYGVKD. Trimming removed 6 bases from V and 0 bases from J, with 8 bases in between. The CDR3 DNA follows: TGTGCCATCAGGGGGGGGTTGAACACTGAAGCTTTCTTT. As protein: CAIRGGLNTEAFF.

The chain joins TRBV9 to TRBJ2-3, with D perhaps TRBD2 (5 bases). The length of the CDR3 is 15 residues. The V gene's germline CDR1 is SGDLS and CDR2 YYNGEE. With 0 bases removed from V and 2 bases from J, the gap between germline ends came to 10 bases. The CDR3 reads CASSVGLLTTDTQYF. In DNA form, the CDR3 reads TGTGCCAGCAGCGTAGGACTATTAACCACAGATACGCAGTATTTT. Supplemented by reference TRBV9 and TRBJ2-3, the full variable domain reads DSGVTQTPKHLITATGQRVTLRCSPRSGDLSVYWYQQSLDQGLQFLIQYYNGEERAKGNILERFSAQQFPDLHSELNLSSLELGDSALYFCASSVGLLTTDTQYFGPGTRLTVL.

CDR3 amino acids: CASSVGRALPNYGYTF. CDR3 DNA: TGTGCCAGCAGCGTCGGCAGGGCTCTCCCTAACTATGGCTACACCTTC. This sequence joins TRBV9 and TRBJ1-2; D might be TRBD1 (5 bases). This CDR3 has 16 amino acids. V lost 2 bases and J lost 0, with 14 bases in between. Germline CDR1 SGDLS, CDR2 YYNGEE.

The chain is built from TRBV10-3 and TRBJ2-1, with D perhaps TRBD1 (5 bases). CDR1 and CDR2 (germline): ENHRY, SYGVKD. V lost 11 bases and J lost 0, with 11 bases in between. The CDR3 covers 13 residues. CDR3 protein: CAATGYSYNEQFF. Here the CDR3 DNA reads TGTGCCGCAACAGGTTACTCCTACAATGAGCAGTTCTTC.

The chain uses TRBV13 and TRBJ2-5; possibly TRBD2 for D (7 bases). The CDR3 is made up of 17 amino acids. The germline V gene encodes CDR1 PRHDT and CDR2 FYEKMQ (reference sequence). The V end lost 0 bases, the J end lost 4 bases, and 18 bases lay between the germline ends. The CDR3 sequence: CASSLGGGAGPLETQYF. The CDR3 nucleotides are TGTGCCAGCAGCTTAGGAGGGGGGGCAGGTCCCCTAGAGACCCAGTACTTC.

This chain joins TRBV30 and TRBJ2-1; D possibly corresponds to TRBD2 (7 bases). There are 15 residues in the CDR3. Germline-derived CDR1 and CDR2 are GTSNPN and SVGIG (reference sequence). V was shortened by 4 bases and J by 3 bases, with 16 bases between the two germline ends. The CDR3 bases are TGTGCCTGGACCTCTGGCGGGGGCATCTACAATGAGCAGTTCTTC. This sequence encodes CAWTSGGGIYNEQFF.

The genes are TRBV24-1 and TRBJ2-5; the match to TRBD2 covers 10 bases. This CDR3 is built from 17 residues. Trimming cost V 2 bases and J 4 bases; bases outside gene matches: 9. The germline gives CDR1 KGHDR, CDR2 SFDVKD. CDR3 amino acids: CATSDSRSGGGRETQYF. The CDR3 DNA sequence: TGTGCCACCAGTGATTCCCGCAGCGGGGGGGGGCGAGAGACCCAGTACTTC.

The V and J genes are TRBV5-1 and TRBJ1-4, with TRBD1 as a possible D gene (5 bases). Germline CDR1 and CDR2: SGHRS and YFSETQ. V was pared by 3 bases and J by 0 bases, with 9 bases between. The CDR3 has 15 amino acids. CDR3 nucleotide sequence: TGCGCCAGCAGCTCCTACAGGTCAACTAATGAAAAACTGTTTTTT. Its protein is CASSSYRSTNEKLFF.

This sequence joins TRBV27 and TRBJ2-5, with TRBD2 matching 8 bases. The V segment lost 6 bases and the J segment 5 bases; nucleotides outside the gene matches: 5. Germline V CDR1 and CDR2: MNHEY, SMNVEV (reference sequence). The CDR3 has 13 residues. The CDR3 is CASRTGGGETQYF. The CDR3 DNA reads TGTGCCAGCAGAACGGGGGGGGGTGAGACCCAGTACTTC.

The gene calls are TRBV5-6 and TRBJ1-1; 8 positions match TRBD1. J gave up 6 bases and V 4 bases, and 11 bases lay outside the gene matches. The germline gives CDR1 SGHDT, CDR2 YYEEEE. The CDR3 consists of 15 residues. Written as DNA, the CDR3 is TGTGCCAGCAGCCCCGTCCAGGGGGCGAGGGCTGAAGCTTTCTTT. Protein product: CASSPVQGARAEAFF.

V and J are TRBV6-5 and TRBJ2-7, with D possibly TRBD1 on 5 matching bases. Trimming took off 9 bases at V and 6 bases at J, with 21 bases between the two ends. The CDR3 is made up of 14 amino acids. The germline V gene encodes CDR1 MNHEY and CDR2 SVGAGI. CDR3 sequence: CASCPRQGGFEQYF. In DNA form, the CDR3 reads TGTGCCAGTTGCCCTCGGCAGGGCGGTTTCGAGCAGTACTTC.

CDR3 loop: CASSYEPGLPSYEQYF. The DNA of the CDR3 is TGTGCCAGCAGCTATGAACCGGGACTCCCTTCCTACGAGCAGTACTTC. The chain couples TRBV5-6 to TRBJ2-7, with D tentatively TRBD2 (6 bases). The CDR3 is 16 amino acids. The germline V gene encodes CDR1 SGHDT and CDR2 YYEEEE. V was cut by 3 bases and J by 1 base, with 17 bases left in between.

The chain joins TRBV4-1 to TRBJ1-4; unclear D gene. In germline, CDR1 is MGHRA, CDR2 YSYEKL. The V gene lost 1 base and the J gene lost 7 bases, with 7 bases spanning the gap. The CDR3 spans 13 residues. CDR3 residues: CASSQAPSEKLFF. The CDR3 bases are TGCGCCAGCAGCCAAGCGCCTAGTGAAAAACTGTTTTTT.

The V gene is TRBV19, the J gene TRBJ1-4; the match to TRBD1 covers 9 bases. J gave up 8 bases and V 6 bases, and 4 bases lay outside the gene matches. This CDR3 has 13 residues. Germline values: CDR1 LNHDA, CDR2 SQIVND (reference sequence). CDR3 residues: CASSDRGGEKLFF. CDR3 nucleotide sequence: TGTGCCAGTAGCGACAGGGGGGGAGAAAAACTGTTTTTT.

This sequence joins TRBV11-2 and TRBJ1-2; 8 bases map to TRBD1. This CDR3 is 12 amino acids long. V lost 5 bases and J lost 7; bases outside the gene matches: 3. Germline CDR1 reads SGHAT; CDR2 reads FQNNGV. The CDR3 DNA reads as TGTGCCAGCAGCGTCAGGGGGCTTGGCTACACCTTC. As protein: CASSVRGLGYTF.